This T cell receptor beta chain was sequenced for a study of cytomegalovirus exposure and HLA in healthy donors. Study-wide findings and caveats: According to reports, the classifier identified cytomegalovirus status with high specificity and sensitivity. Whilst most TCR sequences proved rare, a subset of public TCRs occurred across many donors. Under in vitro conditions, three CMV-associated chains were confirmed as specific for CMV antigens.

The assay was immunoSEQ multiplex PCR, and TCRdb's table has in-frame clones only and misses some. The table has about 180,000 clones, 75% to 90% seen once. Trimming removed 0 bases from V and 4 bases from J, with 7 bases in between. The CDR3 is 13 residues long. The germline V gene encodes CDR1 SGDLS and CDR2 YYNGEE. For this clone: The antigen remains undetermined. Other DNA sequences in this sample translate to the same CDR3.

The TCR originated in a man younger than 30 in good health and CMV-seropositive. The specimen sequenced was PBMCs. This chain uses TRBV9 with TRBJ1-1; no clear D. The CDR3 reads CASSVGGITEAFF. CDR3 bases: TGTGCCAGCAGCGTAGGAGGGATCACTGAAGCTTTCTTT.